This passage covers 19 T cell receptor beta chains from one sample sequenced in a study of blood T cell repertoires in COVID-19. This table comes from immunoSEQ multiplex PCR, and its TCRdb copy is limited to in-frame clones, with some not included. The sample has under 350,000 clones, approximately 85% seen once. Source material: peripheral blood. These receptors were taken from a woman between 70 and 85 years old with acute or convalescent COVID-19.

The CDR3 nucleotides read TGTGCCAGCAGCCAGTTGACAGGGTCGGTAGGCTACACCTTC. As protein: CASSQLTGSVGYTF. V and J are TRBV3-1 (or the pseudogene TRBV3-2) and TRBJ1-2; 7 bases map to TRBD1. The CDR3 consists of 14 residues. Germline trimming cut 3 bases from V and 8 bases from J; bases unmatched to any gene: 9. Germline CDR1 is LGHDT and CDR2 is YNNKEL (reference sequence).

This sequence joins TRBV10-2 and TRBJ2-3; 7 nucleotides agree with TRBD1. Trimming at V came to 3 bases and at J to 3 bases, leaving 3 bases not matched to a gene. The CDR3 extends over 14 amino acids. Germline values: CDR1 WSHSY, CDR2 SAAADI. In DNA form, the CDR3 reads TGCGCCAGCAGTGACACCAGGGGGACAGATACGCAGTATTTT. This translates into CASSDTRGTDTQYF.

V and J are TRBV19 and TRBJ1-5; the match to TRBD1 covers 7 bases. The germline CDR1 and CDR2 sequences are LNHDA and SQIVND (reference sequence). CDR3 length equals 12 residues. Trimming cost V 8 bases and J 7 bases; bases outside gene matches: 5. DNA for the CDR3: TGTGCCAGTGCACAGGGGATCCAGCCCCAGCATTTT. This codes for CASAQGIQPQHF.

The CDR3 DNA reads TGCAGCGTCCGCGAATCAGGGGCCTACGAGCAGTACTTC. Encoded protein: CSVRESGAYEQYF. The chain is built from TRBV29-1 and TRBJ2-7, with TRBD1 as a possible D gene (6 bases). The CDR3 runs 13 residues. CDR1 is SQVTM and CDR2 is ANQGSEA in the germline V gene. V dropped 6 bases and J dropped 2 bases, with 14 bases sitting between them.

This clone was found a few times. J is TRBJ1-2 and V is TRBV7-9, with 7 nucleotides matching TRBD1. The CDR3 spans 14 residues. With V trimmed by 5 bases and J by 7 bases, 10 bases remained unmatched. Germline assignment: CDR1 SEHNR and CDR2 FQNEAQ (reference sequence). As DNA, the CDR3 is TGTGCCAGCAGCATCCTTAGGACAGGAACTGGCTACACCTTC. This gives the protein CASSILRTGTGYTF.

This chain links TRBV10-2 with TRBJ2-6, with 7 bases identical to TRBD1. In germline, CDR1 is WSHSY, CDR2 SAAADI. Unmatched junction bases numbered 3, after V lost 4 bases and J lost 0 bases. This CDR3 region has 16 residues. The CDR3 loop reads CASSGQGSSGANVLTF. CDR3 nucleotides: TGCGCCAGCAGTGGACAGGGAAGCTCTGGGGCCAACGTCCTGACTTTC.

This clone came up a few times. The CDR3 here is CASSLEAGSSYEQYF. DNA of the CDR3: TGCGCCAGCAGCTTGGAGGCGGGGAGCTCCTACGAGCAGTACTTC. This chain connects TRBV5-1 to TRBJ2-7; D is possibly TRBD2 (6 bases). This CDR3 comprises 15 residues. Germline V gene sequence: CDR1 SGHRS, CDR2 YFSETQ. Deletions cut 0 bases from V and 0 bases from J, with 10 bases between.

Here the CDR3 DNA reads TGTGCCATCAGTGAGGGGCGAGAAGCCAAAAACATTCAGTACTTC. This encodes CAISEGREAKNIQYF. The chain has TRBV10-3 and TRBJ2-4; unclear D gene. The germline gives CDR1 ENHRY, CDR2 SYGVKD. The CDR3 sequence is 15 residues long. V was shortened by 2 bases and J by 0 bases, with 8 bases between the two germline ends.

The gene calls are TRBV30 and TRBJ1-2, with 7 bases matching TRBD1. This CDR3 comprises 13 residues. After removal of 4 bases from V and 7 bases from J, the junction contained 9 bases not matched to a gene. Germline V gene sequence: CDR1 GTSNPN, CDR2 SVGIG (reference sequence). The CDR3 here is CAWTPRGHGGYTF. CDR3 bases: TGTGCCTGGACCCCGAGGGGGCACGGTGGCTACACCTTC.

This clone showed up just once. The chain has TRBV6-2 or TRBV6-3 and TRBJ2-1; D perhaps matches TRBD2 (5 bases). The length of the CDR3 is 12 residues. Germline CDR1 and CDR2: MNHEY and SVGEGT. The germline V and J ends were trimmed by 6 bases and 10 bases, with 13 bases remaining between them. CDR3 DNA sequence: TGTGCCAGCAGCCAGACGGACTTAGAGCAGTTCTTC. The encoded protein is CASSQTDLEQFF.

In DNA, the CDR3 is TGCGCCAGCAGCTTTCCACATACAGGGGGGGAGCTGTTTTTT. Residues: CASSFPHTGGELFF. The rearrangement joins TRBV5-1 to TRBJ2-2, with D perhaps matching TRBD1 (6 bases). There are 14 residues in the CDR3. CDR1 SGHRS and CDR2 YFSETQ come from the germline V gene. With 2 bases removed from V and 8 bases from J, the gap between germline ends came to 13 bases.

In its sample, this clone was seen once. The chain links TRBV5-4 to TRBJ1-2, with D possibly TRBD1 on 5 matching bases. The CDR3 loop spans 15 amino acids. The ends were cut back, 0 bases at V and 8 bases at J, with 17 bases in the middle. Germline CDR1 SGHNT, CDR2 YYREEE (reference sequence). This CDR3 reads CASSLAGVSRGGYTF. The CDR3 DNA is TGTGCCAGCAGCTTGGCGGGGGTTAGTCGGGGAGGCTACACCTTC.

This chain joins TRBV3-1 (or the pseudogene TRBV3-2) and TRBJ2-5; 8 nucleotides align to TRBD2. After removal of 7 bases from V and 5 bases from J, the junction contained 9 bases not matched to a gene. The CDR3 totals 14 residues. Per germline, CDR1 LGHDT and CDR2 YNNKEL (reference sequence). The CDR3 DNA follows: TGTGCCAGCACCTCCCGGGGGGGATCGGAGACCCAGTACTTC. Translated, it gives CASTSRGGSETQYF.

The rearrangement links TRBV19 to TRBJ1-1; tentatively, D is TRBD1 (6 bases). This CDR3 contains 12 residues. Trimming shortened V by 5 bases and J by 5 bases, and 9 bases separated the two germline ends. CDR1 is LNHDA and CDR2 is SQIVND in the germline V gene (reference sequence). As DNA, the CDR3 is TGTGCCAGTAGTCTCCAGGGGACTGAAGCTTTCTTT. This translates into CASSLQGTEAFF. The complete variable domain, with remaining parts taken from reference TRBV19 and TRBJ1-1, reads DGGITQSPKYLFRKEGQNVTLSCEQNLNHDAMYWYRQDPGQGLRLIYYSQIVNDFQKGDIAEGYSVSREKKESFPLTVTSAQKNPTAFYLCASSLQGTEAFFGQGTRLTVV.

This chain connects TRBV14 to TRBJ2-1; 8 nucleotides align to TRBD2. CDR1 is SGHDN and CDR2 is FVKESK in the germline V gene. After removal of 0 bases from V and 5 bases from J, the junction contained 6 bases not matched to a gene. This CDR3 has 16 amino acids. The CDR3 region is CASSQDSSGGNNEQFF. In DNA, the CDR3 is TGTGCCAGCAGCCAAGACTCCAGCGGGGGAAACAATGAGCAGTTCTTC.

CDR3 DNA: TGTGCCAGCAGCCAGGGGCAGGGTTATTCACCCCTCCACTTT. Amino acids: CASSQGQGYSPLHF. This chain links TRBV3-1 (or the pseudogene TRBV3-2) with TRBJ1-6; a weak D match, TRBD1 (5 bases). CDR1 and CDR2 (germline): LGHDT, YNNKEL (reference sequence). The V and J ends lost 3 bases and 8 bases respectively, with 11 bases between them. This CDR3 is 14 amino acids long.

The rearrangement links TRBV6-6 to TRBJ1-5, with 7 bases matching TRBD1. The V gene's germline CDR1 is MNHNY and CDR2 SVGAGI (reference sequence). The ends lost 6 bases at V and 6 bases at J; junction bases unmatched: 8. The CDR3 runs 14 residues. The CDR3 DNA sequence: TGTGCCAGCAGCCAAAGACAGGGAGGTCAGCCCCAGCATTTT. Its translation is CASSQRQGGQPQHF.

The chain has TRBV12-5 and TRBJ1-1; D is uncertain. Germline V gene data show CDR1 as LGHNT and CDR2 as FRNRAP. The CDR3 has 13 residues. V dropped 6 bases and J dropped 1 base, with 9 bases sitting between them. The CDR3 region has the DNA TGTGCTAGTGGGAGCGCGGCGAACACTGAAGCTTTCTTT. This sequence encodes CASGSAANTEAFF.

This chain joins TRBV5-1 and TRBJ1-4, with a possible D match to TRBD1 (6 bases). Germline CDR1 is SGHRS and CDR2 is YFSETQ. The CDR3 covers 15 residues. V dropped 4 bases and J dropped 0 bases, with 10 bases sitting between them. This chain's CDR3 is CASSQTGTTNEKLFF. The CDR3 region has the DNA TGCGCCAGCAGCCAGACAGGCACAACTAATGAAAAACTGTTTTTT.